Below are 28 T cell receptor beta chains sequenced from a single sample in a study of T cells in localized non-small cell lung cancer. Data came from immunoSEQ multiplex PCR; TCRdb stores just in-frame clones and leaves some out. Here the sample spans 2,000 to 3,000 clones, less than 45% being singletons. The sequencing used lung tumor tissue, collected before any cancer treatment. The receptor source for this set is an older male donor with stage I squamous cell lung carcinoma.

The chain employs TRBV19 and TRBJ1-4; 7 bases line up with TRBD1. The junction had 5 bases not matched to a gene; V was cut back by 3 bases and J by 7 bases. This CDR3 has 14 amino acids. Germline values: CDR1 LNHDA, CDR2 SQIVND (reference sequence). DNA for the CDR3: TGTGCCAGTAGTATCGGGACAGTTGGTGAAAAACTGTTTTTT. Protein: CASSIGTVGEKLFF.

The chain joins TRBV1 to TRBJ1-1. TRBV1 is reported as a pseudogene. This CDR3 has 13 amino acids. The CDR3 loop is CASSQDRGREAFF. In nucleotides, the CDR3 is TGCGCCAGCAGCCAAGATCGGGGTCGTGAAGCTTTCTTT.

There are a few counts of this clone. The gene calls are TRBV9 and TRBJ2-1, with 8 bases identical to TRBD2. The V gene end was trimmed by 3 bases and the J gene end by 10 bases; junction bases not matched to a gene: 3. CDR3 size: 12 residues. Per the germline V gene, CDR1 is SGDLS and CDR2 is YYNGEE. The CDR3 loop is CASSGTSGEQFF. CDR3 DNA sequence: TGTGCCAGCAGCGGCACTAGCGGAGAGCAGTTCTTC.

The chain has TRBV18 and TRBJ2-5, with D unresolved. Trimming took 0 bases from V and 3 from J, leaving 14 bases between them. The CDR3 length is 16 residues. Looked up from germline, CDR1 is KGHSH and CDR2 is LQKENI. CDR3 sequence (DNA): TGTGCCAGCTCACCACCCAACAGTCCTAGGGAAGAGACCCAGTACTTC. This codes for CASSPPNSPREETQYF.

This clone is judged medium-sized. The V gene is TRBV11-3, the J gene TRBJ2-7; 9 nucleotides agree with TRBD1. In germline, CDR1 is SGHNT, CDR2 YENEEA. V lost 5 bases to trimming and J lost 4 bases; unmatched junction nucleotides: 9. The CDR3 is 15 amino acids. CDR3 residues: CASSGGTGNLYEQYF. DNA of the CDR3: TGTGCCAGCAGCGGGGGGACAGGGAATTTGTACGAGCAGTACTTC.

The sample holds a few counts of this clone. CDR3 protein: CASGLGRIPNSPLHF. CDR3 coding DNA: TGTGCTAGTGGTTTGGGACGTATACCAAATTCACCCCTCCACTTT. V usage is TRBV12-5 and J usage is TRBJ1-6; D is undetermined. Trimming stripped 1 base from V and 7 bases from J, with 11 bases between. Germline assignment: CDR1 LGHNT and CDR2 FRNRAP. The CDR3 is made up of 15 amino acids.

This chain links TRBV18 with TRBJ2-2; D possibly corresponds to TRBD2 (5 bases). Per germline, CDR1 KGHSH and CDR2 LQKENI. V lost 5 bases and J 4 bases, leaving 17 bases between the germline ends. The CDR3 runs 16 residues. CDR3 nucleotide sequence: TGTGCCAGCTCAACAAACACGGGGTCGGGCACCGGGGAGCTGTTTTTT. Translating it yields CASSTNTGSGTGELFF.

The CDR3 spells CASSIQGQGNEKLFF. DNA of the CDR3: TGTGCCAGTAGTATCCAGGGACAGGGGAATGAAAAACTGTTTTTT. This chain links TRBV19 with TRBJ1-4; TRBD1 matches at 10 bases. The germline CDR1 and CDR2 sequences are LNHDA and SQIVND (reference sequence). This CDR3 region has 15 residues. V shed 3 bases and J 5 bases; nucleotides not matched to a gene: 3.

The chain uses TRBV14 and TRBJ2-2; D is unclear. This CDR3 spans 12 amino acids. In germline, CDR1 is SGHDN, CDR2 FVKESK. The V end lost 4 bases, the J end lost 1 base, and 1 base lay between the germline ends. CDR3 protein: CASSLNTGELFF. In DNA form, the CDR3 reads TGTGCCAGCAGCCTGAACACCGGGGAGCTGTTTTTT.

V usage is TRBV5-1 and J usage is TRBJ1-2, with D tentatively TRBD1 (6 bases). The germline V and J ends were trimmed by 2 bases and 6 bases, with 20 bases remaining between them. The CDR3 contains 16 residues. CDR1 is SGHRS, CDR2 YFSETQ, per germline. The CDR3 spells CASSFVSRGIGNGYTF. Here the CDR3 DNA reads TGCGCCAGCAGCTTTGTATCCAGGGGAATAGGAAATGGCTACACCTTC.

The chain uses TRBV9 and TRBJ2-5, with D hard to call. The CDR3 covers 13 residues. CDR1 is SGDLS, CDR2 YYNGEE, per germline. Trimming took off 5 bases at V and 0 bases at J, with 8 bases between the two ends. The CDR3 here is CASSVNNQETQYF. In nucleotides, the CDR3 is TGTGCCAGCAGTGTGAACAACCAAGAGACCCAGTACTTC.

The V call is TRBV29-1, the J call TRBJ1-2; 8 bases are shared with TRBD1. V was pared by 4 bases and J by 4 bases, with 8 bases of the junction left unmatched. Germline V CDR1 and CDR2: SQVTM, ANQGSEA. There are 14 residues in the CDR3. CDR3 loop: CSVADRGDGYGYTF. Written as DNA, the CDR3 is TGCAGCGTTGCCGACAGGGGCGATGGCTATGGCTACACCTTC. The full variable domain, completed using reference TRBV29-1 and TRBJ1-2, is SAVISQKPSRDICQRGTSLTIQCQVDSQVTMMFWYRQQPGQSLTLIATANQGSEATYESGFVIDKFPISRPNLTFSTLTVSNMSPEDSSIYLCSVADRGDGYGYTFGSGTRLTVV.

Written as DNA, the CDR3 is TGTGCCAGCAGGGGAGGGGGAACTGGCTACACCTTC. Protein sequence: CASRGGGTGYTF. V usage is TRBV14 and J usage is TRBJ1-2; tentative D call: TRBD1 (6 bases). Per germline, CDR1 SGHDN and CDR2 FVKESK. Trimming shortened V by 6 bases and J by 7 bases, and 12 bases separated the two germline ends. This CDR3 spans 12 amino acids.

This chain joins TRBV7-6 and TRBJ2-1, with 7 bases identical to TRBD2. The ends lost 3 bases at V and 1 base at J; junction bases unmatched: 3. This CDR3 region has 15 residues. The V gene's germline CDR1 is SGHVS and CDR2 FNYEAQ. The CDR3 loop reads CASSLGRGSYNEQFF. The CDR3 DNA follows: TGTGCCAGCAGCTTGGGGAGGGGTTCCTACAATGAGCAGTTCTTC.

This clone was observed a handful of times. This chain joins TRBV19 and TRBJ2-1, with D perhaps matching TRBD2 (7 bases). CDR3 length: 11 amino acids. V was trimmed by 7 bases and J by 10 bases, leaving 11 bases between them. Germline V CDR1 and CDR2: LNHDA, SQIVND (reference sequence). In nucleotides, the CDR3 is TGTGCCAGTAAGGGGGGGTACGAGCAGTTCTTC. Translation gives CASKGGYEQFF.

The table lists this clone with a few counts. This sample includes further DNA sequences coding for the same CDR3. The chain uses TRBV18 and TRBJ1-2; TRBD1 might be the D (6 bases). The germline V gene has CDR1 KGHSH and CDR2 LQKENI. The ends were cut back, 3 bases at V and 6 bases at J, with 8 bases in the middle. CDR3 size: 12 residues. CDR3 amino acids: CASSPRQDGYTF. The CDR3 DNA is TGTGCCAGCTCACCGAGACAGGATGGCTACACCTTC. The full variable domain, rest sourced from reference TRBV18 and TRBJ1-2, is NAGVMQNPRHLVRRRGQEARLRCSPMKGHSHVYWYRQLPEEGLKFMVYLQKENIIDESGMPKERFSAEFPKEGPSILRIQQVVRGDSAAYFCASSPRQDGYTFGSGTRLTVV.

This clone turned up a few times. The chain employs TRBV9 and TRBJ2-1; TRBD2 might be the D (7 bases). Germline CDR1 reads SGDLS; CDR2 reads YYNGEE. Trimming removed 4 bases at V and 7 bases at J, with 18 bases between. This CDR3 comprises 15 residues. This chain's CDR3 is CASSPGGGGWNEQFF. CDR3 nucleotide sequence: TGTGCCAGCAGCCCCGGGGGCGGGGGTTGGAATGAGCAGTTCTTC.

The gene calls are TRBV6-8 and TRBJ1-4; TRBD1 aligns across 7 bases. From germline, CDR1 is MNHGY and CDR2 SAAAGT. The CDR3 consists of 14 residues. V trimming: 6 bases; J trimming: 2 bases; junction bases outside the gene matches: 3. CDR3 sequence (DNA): TGTGCCAGCAGGGTACAGGGGACTAATGAAAAACTGTTTTTT. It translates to CASRVQGTNEKLFF.

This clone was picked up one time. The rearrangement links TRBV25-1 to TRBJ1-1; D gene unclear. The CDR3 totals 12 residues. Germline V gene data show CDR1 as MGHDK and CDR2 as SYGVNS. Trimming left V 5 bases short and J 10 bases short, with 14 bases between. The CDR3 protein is CASSPLGDVAFF. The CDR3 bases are TGTGCCAGCAGTCCGCTCGGGGATGTAGCTTTCTTT.

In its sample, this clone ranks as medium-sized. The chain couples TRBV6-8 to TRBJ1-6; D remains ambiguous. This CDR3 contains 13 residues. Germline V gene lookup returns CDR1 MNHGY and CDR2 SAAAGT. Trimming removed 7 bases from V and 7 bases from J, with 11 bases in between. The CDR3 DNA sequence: TGTGCCAGCAAGAGACCGACCAATTCACCCCTCCACTTT. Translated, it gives CASKRPTNSPLHF.

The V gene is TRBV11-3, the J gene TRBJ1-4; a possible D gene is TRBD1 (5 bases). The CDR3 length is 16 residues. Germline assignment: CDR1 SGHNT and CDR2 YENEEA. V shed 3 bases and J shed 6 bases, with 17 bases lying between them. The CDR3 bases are TGTGCCAGCAGCTTTCTTCGAGGAGGGGCTTATGAAAAACTGTTTTTT. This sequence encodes CASSFLRGGAYEKLFF.

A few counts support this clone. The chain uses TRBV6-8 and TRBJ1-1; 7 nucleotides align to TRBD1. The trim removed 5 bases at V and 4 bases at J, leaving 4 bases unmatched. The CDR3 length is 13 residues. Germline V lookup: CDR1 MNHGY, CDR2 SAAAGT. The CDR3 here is CASSNDRATEAFF. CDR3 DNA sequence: TGTGCCAGCAGTAACGACAGGGCCACTGAAGCTTTCTTT.

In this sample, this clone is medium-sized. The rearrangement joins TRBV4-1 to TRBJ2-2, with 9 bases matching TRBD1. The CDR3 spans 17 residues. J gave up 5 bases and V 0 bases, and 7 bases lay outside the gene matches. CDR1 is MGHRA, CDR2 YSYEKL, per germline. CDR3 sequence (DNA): TGCGCCAGCAGCCAAGAAGCGACAGGGGGGAGAACCGGGGAGCTGTTTTTT. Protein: CASSQEATGGRTGELFF.

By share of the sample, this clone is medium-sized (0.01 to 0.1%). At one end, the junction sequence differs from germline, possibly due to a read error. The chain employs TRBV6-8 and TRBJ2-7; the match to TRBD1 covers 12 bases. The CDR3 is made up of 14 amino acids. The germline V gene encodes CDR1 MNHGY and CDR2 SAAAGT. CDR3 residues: CAISAGQGAYEQYF. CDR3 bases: TGTGCCATCAGTGCGGGACAGGGGGCTTACGAGCAGTACTTC.

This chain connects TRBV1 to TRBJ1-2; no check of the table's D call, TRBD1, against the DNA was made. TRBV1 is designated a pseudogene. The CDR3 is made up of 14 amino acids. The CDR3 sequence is CASSQITASGGYTF. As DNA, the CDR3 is TGCGCCAGCAGCCAAATCACAGCTTCAGGAGGCTACACCTTC.

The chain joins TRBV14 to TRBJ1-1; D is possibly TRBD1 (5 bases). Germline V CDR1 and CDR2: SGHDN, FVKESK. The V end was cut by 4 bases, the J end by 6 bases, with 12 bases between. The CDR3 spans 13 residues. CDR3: CASSPQGRAEAFF. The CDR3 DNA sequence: TGTGCCAGCAGCCCTCAGGGTCGGGCTGAAGCTTTCTTT. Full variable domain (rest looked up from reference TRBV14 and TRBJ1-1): EAGVTQFPSHSVIEKGQTVTLRCDPISGHDNLYWYRRVMGKEIKFLLHFVKESKQDESGMPNNRFLAERTGGTYSTLKVQPAELEDSGVYFCASSPQGRAEAFFGQGTRLTVV.

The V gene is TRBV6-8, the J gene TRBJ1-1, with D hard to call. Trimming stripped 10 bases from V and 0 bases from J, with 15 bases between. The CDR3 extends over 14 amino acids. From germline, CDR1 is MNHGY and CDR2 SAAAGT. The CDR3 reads CAISGSSMNTEAFF. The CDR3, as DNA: TGTGCCATCAGCGGGTCGTCGATGAACACTGAAGCTTTCTTT.

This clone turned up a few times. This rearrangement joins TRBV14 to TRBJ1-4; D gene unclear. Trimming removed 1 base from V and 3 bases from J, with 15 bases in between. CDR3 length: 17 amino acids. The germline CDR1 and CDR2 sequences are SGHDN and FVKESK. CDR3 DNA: TGTGCCAGCAGCCAAGTTTATTTGAGACGGCCTAATGAAAAACTGTTTTTT. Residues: CASSQVYLRRPNEKLFF.